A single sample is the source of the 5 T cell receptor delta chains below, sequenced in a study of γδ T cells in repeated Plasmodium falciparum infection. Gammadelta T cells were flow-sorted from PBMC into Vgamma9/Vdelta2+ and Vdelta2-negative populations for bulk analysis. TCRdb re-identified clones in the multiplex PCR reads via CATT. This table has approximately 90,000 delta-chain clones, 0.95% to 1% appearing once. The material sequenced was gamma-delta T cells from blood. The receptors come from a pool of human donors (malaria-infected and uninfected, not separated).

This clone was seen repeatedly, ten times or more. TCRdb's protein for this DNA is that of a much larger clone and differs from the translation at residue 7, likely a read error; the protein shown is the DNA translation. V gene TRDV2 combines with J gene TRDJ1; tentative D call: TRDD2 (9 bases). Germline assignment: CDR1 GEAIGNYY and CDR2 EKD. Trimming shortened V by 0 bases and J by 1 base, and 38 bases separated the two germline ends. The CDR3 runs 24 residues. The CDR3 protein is CACDTVRLGLPTGTGGSLTDKLIF. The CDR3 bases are TGTGCCTGTGACACCGTGAGGCTCGGCCTTCCTACAGGAACTGGGGGTTCTCTCACCGATAAACTCATCTTT.

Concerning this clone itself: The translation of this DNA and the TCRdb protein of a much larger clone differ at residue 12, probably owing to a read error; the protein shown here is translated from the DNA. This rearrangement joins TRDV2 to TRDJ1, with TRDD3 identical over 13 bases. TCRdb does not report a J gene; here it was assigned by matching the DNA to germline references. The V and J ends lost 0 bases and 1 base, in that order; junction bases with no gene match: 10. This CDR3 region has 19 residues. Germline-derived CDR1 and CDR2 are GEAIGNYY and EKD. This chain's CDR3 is CACDTVMGTGGYATDKLIF. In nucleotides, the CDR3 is TGTGCCTGTGACACCGTCATGGGGACTGGGGGATACGCCACCGATAAACTCATCTTT.

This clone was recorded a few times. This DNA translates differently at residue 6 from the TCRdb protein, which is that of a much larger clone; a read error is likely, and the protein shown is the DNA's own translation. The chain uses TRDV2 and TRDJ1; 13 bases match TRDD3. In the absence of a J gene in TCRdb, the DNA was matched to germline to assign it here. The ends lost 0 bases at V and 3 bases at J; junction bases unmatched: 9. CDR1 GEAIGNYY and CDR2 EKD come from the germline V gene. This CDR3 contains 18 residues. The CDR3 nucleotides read TGTGCCTGTGACACCAGGAAGTTACTGGGGGATACGCCCGATAAACTCATCTTT. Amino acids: CACDTRKLLGDTPDKLIF.

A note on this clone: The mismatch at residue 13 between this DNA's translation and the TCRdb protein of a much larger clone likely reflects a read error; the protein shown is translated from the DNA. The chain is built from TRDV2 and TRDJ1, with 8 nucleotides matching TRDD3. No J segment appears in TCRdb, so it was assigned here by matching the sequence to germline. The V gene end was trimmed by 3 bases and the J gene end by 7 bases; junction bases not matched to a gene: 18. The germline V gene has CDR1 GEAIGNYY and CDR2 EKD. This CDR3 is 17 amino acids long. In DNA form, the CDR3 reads TGTGCCTGTGACCCAGTACTGGGGGTCACCCCGAGGGGTAAACTCATCTTT. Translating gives CACDPVLGVTPRGKLIF.

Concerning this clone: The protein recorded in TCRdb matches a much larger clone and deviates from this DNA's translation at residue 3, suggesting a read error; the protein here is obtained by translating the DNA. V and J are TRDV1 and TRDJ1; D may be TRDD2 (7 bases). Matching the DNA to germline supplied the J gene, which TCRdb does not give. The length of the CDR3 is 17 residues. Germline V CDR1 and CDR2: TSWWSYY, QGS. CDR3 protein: CAPGEFLPGYYTDKLIF. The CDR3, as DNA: TGTGCTCCTGGGGAGTTCCTACCGGGATATTACACCGATAAACTCATCTTT.